This T cell receptor (beta chain) was recorded in a study of breast tumors, draining lymph nodes, adjacent tissues. TCRdb redid the calling of the multiplex PCR reads with MiXCR, one entry per CDR3 protein. Altogether tens of thousands of distinct CDR3 sequences are present, around 55% being singletons, with the ten largest covering 13% to 15%. V shed 0 bases, J shed 0 bases, and the junction held 1 base outside the gene matches. The germline CDR1 and CDR2 sequences are SGHDT and YYEEEE. This CDR3 comprises 15 residues. The rearrangement uses TRBV5-6 and TRBJ2-3, with 7 bases that match TRBD1. The TCR comes from a female donor with breast cancer. Some clones in this sample may be carry-over from other donors' samples. Specimen: breast tumor tissue. This CDR3 is CASSLGDSSTDTQYF. Written as DNA, the CDR3 is TGTGCCAGCAGCTTGGGGGACAGTAGCACAGATACGCAGTATTTT. Combining the CDR3 with reference TRBV5-6 and TRBJ2-3 gives the whole variable domain DAGVTQSPTHLIKTRGQQVTLRCSPKSGHDTVSWYQQALGQGPQFIFQYYEEEERQRGNFPDRFSGHQFPNYSSELNVNALLLGDSALYLCASSLGDSSTDTQYFGPGTRLTVL.